This note documents a single TCR beta chain sequence. Its antigen is as yet unknown. Produced via immunoSEQ multiplex PCR; TCRdb's table is partial and in-frame only. This sample carries some 150,000 clones, over 80% of them seen once, and the ten largest clones take approximately 22%. Per the germline V gene, CDR1 is SGHRS and CDR2 is YFSETQ. The CDR3 contains 14 residues. V was clipped by 4 bases and J by 7 bases, with 15 bases between them. Time point reported: baseline pretreatment blood. The treatment was: 15 Gy SBRT to primary tumor, nephrectomy 4 weeks later. The patient's renal cell carcinoma had clear cell pathology. This specimen comes from a study of radiation and T cells in renal cell carcinoma. Overall study context: Nephrectomy followed 15 Gy stereotactic body radiation by 4 weeks.

Study-wide findings and caveats: In blood, top tumor clones expanded by 2 weeks, shrinking by 4.

V usage is TRBV5-1 and J usage is TRBJ2-1; D is possibly TRBD2 (6 bases). The receptor was derived from a woman in her fifties or sixties with renal cell carcinoma. Specimen: blood, collected from a patient whose treatment included radiotherapy and nephrectomy. The CDR3 sequence is CASSMDPGRNEQFF. In DNA form, the CDR3 reads TGCGCCAGCAGCATGGACCCAGGGAGGAATGAGCAGTTCTTC. Drawing the rest from reference TRBV5-1 and TRBJ2-1, the complete variable domain is KAGVTQTPRYLIKTRGQQVTLSCSPISGHRSVSWYQQTPGQGLQFLFEYFSETQRNKGNFPGRFSGRQFSNSRSEMNVSTLELGDSALYLCASSMDPGRNEQFFGPGTRLTVL.